Below, one TCR beta chain is given with its context. Germline is not matched at one junction end, which may reflect a read error. The data derive from a study of blood T cell repertoires in COVID-19. TCRdb keeps only in-frame clones here, not all; method: immunoSEQ multiplex PCR. The repertoire has approximately 440,000 clones, 87% of them found once; the top ten carry 0.7%. CDR3 length: 15 residues. The germline CDR1 and CDR2 sequences are SSHAT and FNYEAQ (reference sequence). The sequenced material came from PBMCs or T cells enriched from blood (not recorded which). The TCR sequence derives from a woman younger than 35 who had recovered from COVID-19. The chain carries TRBV7-7 and TRBJ2-7, with TRBD2 identical over 12 bases. The DNA matches TRBJ2-5 better at its end, which makes the J call doubtful. The CDR3 here is CASSFLGLAGETQYF. The CDR3 DNA sequence: TGTGCTAGCAGCTTCCTAGGACTAGCGGGGGAGACCCAGTACTTC.